This passage covers 20 T cell receptor beta chains from one sample sequenced in a study of blood T cell repertoires in COVID-19. Sequencing used immunoSEQ multiplex PCR; TCRdb keeps in-frame clones, though not all of them. The table has about 260,000 clones, about 89% seen once. Sequenced: peripheral blood. Receptors were obtained from a woman in her forties who had recovered from COVID-19.

This chain uses TRBV6-4 with TRBJ2-3; TRBD1 agrees at 8 bases. With 6 bases clipped from V and 4 bases from J, the junction kept 9 bases outside the gene matches. Germline V gives CDR1 MRHNA, CDR2 SNTAGT. The CDR3 extends over 15 amino acids. The CDR3 region is CASSLGGQAPDTQYF. The CDR3 DNA follows: TGTGCCAGCAGCCTGGGGGGACAGGCCCCAGATACGCAGTATTTT.

This clone was observed many times. V and J are TRBV3-1 (or the pseudogene TRBV3-2) and TRBJ2-7; TRBD1 agrees at 7 bases. The V and J ends lost 4 bases and 5 bases, in that order; junction bases with no gene match: 8. Per germline, CDR1 LGHDT and CDR2 YNNKEL (reference sequence). The CDR3 extends over 14 amino acids. The CDR3 region has the DNA TGTGCCAGCAGCCCACAGGGGCTCCAGGACGAGCAGTACTTC. As protein: CASSPQGLQDEQYF.

V and J are TRBV11-2 and TRBJ2-7, with 13 bases identical to TRBD2. This CDR3 spans 15 amino acids. J was trimmed by 3 bases and V by 5 bases; bases with no gene match: 4. Germline V gene sequence: CDR1 SGHAT, CDR2 FQNNGV. CDR3 in DNA: TGTGCCAGCAGCCCCCGACTAGCGGGGGGCTACGAGCAGTACTTC. It specifies CASSPRLAGGYEQYF.

The chain carries TRBV18 and TRBJ1-2, with a tentative D call TRBD1 (5 bases). The germline V gene encodes CDR1 KGHSH and CDR2 LQKENI. The CDR3 totals 14 residues. Trimming shortened V by 3 bases and J by 3 bases, and 11 bases separated the two germline ends. This CDR3 is CASSPGRTYYGYTF. CDR3 sequence (DNA): TGTGCCAGCTCACCTGGCAGGACATACTATGGCTACACCTTC.

V usage is TRBV6-1 and J usage is TRBJ1-1; D is uncertain. Germline V lookup: CDR1 MNHNS, CDR2 SASEGT. CDR3 size: 13 residues. Between the trimmed V and J ends, which lost 3 bases and 10 bases, there was a span of 15 bases. In DNA form, the CDR3 reads TGTGCCAGCAGTGAGGGTTTGAATGGAGGAGCTTTCTTT. It yields the protein CASSEGLNGGAFF.

The V and J genes are TRBV27 and TRBJ2-3; D remains unclear. This CDR3 is built from 14 residues. Germline V CDR1 and CDR2: MNHEY, SMNVEV (reference sequence). Trimming took off 3 bases at V and 0 bases at J, with 7 bases between the two ends. CDR3 bases: TGTGCCAGCAGTTTCCAGGAAAGCACAGATACGCAGTATTTT. Translating it yields CASSFQESTDTQYF.

This rearrangement joins TRBV4-3 to TRBJ1-1; perhaps TRBD1 as D (6 bases). Trimming stripped 4 bases from V and 3 bases from J, with 15 bases between. CDR1 is LGHNA, CDR2 YSLEER, per germline. The CDR3 spans 15 residues. CDR3 sequence (DNA): TGCGCCAGCAGCCGGGTGGCGGGGGGCTACACTGAAGCTTTCTTT. As protein: CASSRVAGGYTEAFF.

V gene TRBV7-8 combines with J gene TRBJ1-2, with D possibly TRBD1 on 6 matching bases. The CDR3 runs 14 residues. Looked up from germline, CDR1 is SGHVS and CDR2 is FQNEAQ. V lost 5 bases and J lost 8, with 18 bases in between. The CDR3 coding sequence is TGTGCCAGCAGCACCCTTCGGGACATTGGGGGCTACACCTTC. Residues: CASSTLRDIGGYTF.

In DNA, the CDR3 is TGTGCCAGCAGTGTCTTACAGGGGTACCACGAGCAGTACTTC. Encoded protein: CASSVLQGYHEQYF. The V call is TRBV2, the J call TRBJ2-7, with 7 bases aligning to TRBD1. Per the germline V gene, CDR1 is SNHLY and CDR2 is FYNNEI. The trim removed 4 bases at V and 5 bases at J, leaving 8 bases unmatched. This CDR3 is built from 14 residues.

V and J are TRBV5-1 and TRBJ2-3; TRBD2 matches 12 bases. The CDR3 is 15 residues long. J gave up 6 bases and V 2 bases, and 4 bases lay outside the gene matches. From germline, CDR1 is SGHRS and CDR2 YFSETQ. Written as DNA, the CDR3 is TGCGCCAGCAGCTTCGCTAGCGGGGGGGAGGATACGCAGTATTTT. Protein product: CASSFASGGEDTQYF.

V is TRBV27 and J is TRBJ1-5; 8 positions match TRBD1. V was pared by 6 bases and J by 5 bases, with 6 bases of the junction left unmatched. The CDR3 loop spans 14 amino acids. CDR1 is MNHEY, CDR2 SMNVEV, per germline (reference sequence). The CDR3 sequence is CASRLSGGHQPQHF. The CDR3 DNA reads as TGTGCCAGCAGACTCTCAGGGGGCCATCAGCCCCAGCATTTT.

CDR3 DNA sequence: TGTGCCAGCAGTTCTAAGCGGGGGGGGTTAGGAGCCGGGGAGCTGTTTTTT. Its translation is CASSSKRGGLGAGELFF. This chain joins TRBV6-8 and TRBJ2-2; 10 bases are shared with TRBD2. The CDR3 sequence is 17 residues long. V lost 4 bases, J lost 6 bases, and 11 bases stayed unmatched. The germline gives CDR1 MNHGY, CDR2 SAAAGT.

V is TRBV19 and J is TRBJ1-3, with 7 bases matching TRBD1. Germline V CDR1 and CDR2: LNHDA, SQIVND (reference sequence). The length of the CDR3 is 15 residues. Trimming cost V 5 bases and J 6 bases; bases outside gene matches: 10. The CDR3, as DNA: TGTGCCAGTAGTTACATCCCTGGGACAGCAAACACCATATATTTT. Amino acid sequence: CASSYIPGTANTIYF.

The chain carries TRBV27 and TRBJ2-1, with 7 bases aligning to TRBD1. Germline trimming cut 7 bases from V and 4 bases from J; bases unmatched to any gene: 10. This CDR3 has 15 amino acids. Germline loops: CDR1 MNHEY, CDR2 SMNVEV (reference sequence). CDR3 sequence reads: CASTSIPGQYNEQFF. The DNA for the CDR3 is TGTGCCAGCACCTCAATTCCGGGACAGTACAATGAGCAGTTCTTC.

To note about this clone: This sample includes further DNA sequences coding for the same CDR3. This rearrangement joins TRBV5-1 to TRBJ2-3; 8 bases are a match to TRBD1. This CDR3 has 14 amino acids. CDR1 is SGHRS, CDR2 YFSETQ, per germline. Germline trimming cut 0 bases from V and 5 bases from J; bases unmatched to any gene: 2. The chain's CDR3 is CASSLGQGKDTQYF. In nucleotides, the CDR3 is TGCGCCAGCAGCTTGGGACAGGGGAAAGATACGCAGTATTTT.

V usage is TRBV30 and J usage is TRBJ1-3; 7 bases agree with TRBD1. V lost 2 bases to trimming and J lost 7 bases; unmatched junction nucleotides: 5. Germline assignment: CDR1 GTSNPN and CDR2 SVGIG (reference sequence). The CDR3 is 13 amino acids. The CDR3 loop is CAWSLTGRNTIYF. CDR3 nucleotides: TGTGCCTGGAGTTTGACAGGGCGGAACACCATATATTTT.

This rearrangement joins TRBV29-1 to TRBJ1-2; no clear D. This CDR3 has 14 amino acids. Germline CDR1 and CDR2: SQVTM and ANQGSEA. The V and J ends lost 2 bases and 1 base respectively, with 11 bases between them. DNA for the CDR3: TGCAGCGTTGAACCGCGGGATCTTAACTATGGCTACACCTTC. This sequence encodes CSVEPRDLNYGYTF.

This chain connects TRBV2 to TRBJ2-7; a weak D match, TRBD1 (7 bases). Germline V gene lookup returns CDR1 SNHLY and CDR2 FYNNEI. The CDR3 spans 15 residues. Trimming took off 2 bases at V and 7 bases at J, with 18 bases between the two ends. CDR3 nucleotide sequence: TGTGCCAGCAGTGAATTTATGGAGGGGGCGAAGGAGCAGTACTTC. Its protein is CASSEFMEGAKEQYF.

The chain carries TRBV30 and TRBJ1-1; D possibly corresponds to TRBD1 (5 bases). V dropped 3 bases and J dropped 10 bases, with 15 bases sitting between them. Germline values: CDR1 GTSNPN, CDR2 SVGIG (reference sequence). There are 12 residues in the CDR3. The CDR3 spells CAWSGGSERAFF. CDR3 nucleotides: TGTGCCTGGAGCGGGGGTAGTGAGAGAGCTTTCTTT.

V and J are TRBV18 and TRBJ1-1; a possible D gene is TRBD1 (6 bases). The ends were cut back, 5 bases at V and 1 base at J, with 11 bases in the middle. The CDR3 totals 14 residues. In germline, CDR1 is KGHSH, CDR2 LQKENI. CDR3 DNA: TGTGCCAGCTCAATAGGACAGCGGAACACTGAAGCTTTCTTT. Translating it yields CASSIGQRNTEAFF. Drawing the rest from reference TRBV18 and TRBJ1-1, the complete variable domain is NAGVMQNPRHLVRRRGQEARLRCSPMKGHSHVYWYRQLPEEGLKFMVYLQKENIIDESGMPKERFSAEFPKEGPSILRIQQVVRGDSAAYFCASSIGQRNTEAFFGQGTRLTVV.